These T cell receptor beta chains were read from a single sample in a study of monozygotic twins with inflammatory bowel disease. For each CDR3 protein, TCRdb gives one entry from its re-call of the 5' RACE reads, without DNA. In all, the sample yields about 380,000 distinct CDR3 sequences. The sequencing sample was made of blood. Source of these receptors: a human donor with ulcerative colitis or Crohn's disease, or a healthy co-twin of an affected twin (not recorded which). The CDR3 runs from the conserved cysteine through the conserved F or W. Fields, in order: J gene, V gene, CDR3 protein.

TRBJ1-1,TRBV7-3,CASSLRGGVGNTEAFF
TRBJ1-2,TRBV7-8,CASSNTGVGGYTF
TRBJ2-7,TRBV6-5,CASSYSAIRDRRSYEQYF
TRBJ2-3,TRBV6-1,CASRSGGVTDTQYF
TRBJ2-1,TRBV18,CASSLAITGTGAYNEQFF
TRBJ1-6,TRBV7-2,CASSQYGQGSSPLHF
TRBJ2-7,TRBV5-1,CASSLDRAIEQYF
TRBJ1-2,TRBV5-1,CASSLVGQGIYGYTF
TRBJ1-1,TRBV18,CASSRAGINTEAFF
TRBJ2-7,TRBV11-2,CASSGAGTASYEQYF